Described below is a single TCR beta chain sequence and its context. Its antigen is unknown. The source of the sample is a study of graft-versus-host responses after intestinal transplantation. Study overall: Recipients across the board were started on anti-thymocyte globulin induction, then kept on tacrolimus and steroids for approximately three years.

Study-wide results and caveats: Peak levels of circulating GvH clones tracked with early post-transplant HvG declines.

This CDR3 has 13 residues. Trimming cost V 6 bases and J 2 bases; bases outside gene matches: 4. In germline, CDR1 is SGHAT, CDR2 FQNNGV. The table came from immunoSEQ multiplex PCR; TCRdb's copy has only in-frame clones and leaves some out. The table has some 31,000 clones, 70% to 90% seen once. The chain combines TRBV11-2 with TRBJ2-7; TRBD1 aligns across 7 bases. Sequencing used PBMCs, obtained about 460 days after intestinal transplantation. The receptor comes from a human patient who received an intestinal transplant, so some T cells may come from the graft donor. The CDR3 DNA sequence: TGTGCCAGCAGTTTAACAGGGGCCTACGAGCAGTACTTC. Residues: CASSLTGAYEQYF.